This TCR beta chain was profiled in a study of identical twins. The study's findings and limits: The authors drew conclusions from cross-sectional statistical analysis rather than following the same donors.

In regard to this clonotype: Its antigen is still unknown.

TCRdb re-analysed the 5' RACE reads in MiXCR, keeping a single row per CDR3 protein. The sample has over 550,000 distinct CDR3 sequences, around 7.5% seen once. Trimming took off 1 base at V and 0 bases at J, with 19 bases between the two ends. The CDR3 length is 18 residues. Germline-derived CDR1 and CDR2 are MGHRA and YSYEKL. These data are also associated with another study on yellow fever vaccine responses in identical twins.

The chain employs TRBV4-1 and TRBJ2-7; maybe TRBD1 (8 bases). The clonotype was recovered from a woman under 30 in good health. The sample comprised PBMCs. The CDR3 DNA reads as TGCGCCAGCAGCCAAGCCCGAACAGGGGGGGCAAGCTCCTACGAGCAGTACTTC. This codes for CASSQARTGGASSYEQYF.